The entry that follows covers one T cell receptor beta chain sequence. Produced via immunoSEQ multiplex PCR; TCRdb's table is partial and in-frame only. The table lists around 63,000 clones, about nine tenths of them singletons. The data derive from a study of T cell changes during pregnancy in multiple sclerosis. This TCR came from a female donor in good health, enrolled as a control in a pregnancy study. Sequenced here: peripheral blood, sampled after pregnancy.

This chain's CDR3 is CASSLGLAGAGELFF. The CDR3 DNA follows: TGTGCCAGCAGCTTGGGACTAGCGGGGGCCGGGGAGCTGTTTTTT. This chain uses TRBV7-2 with TRBJ2-2; 14 nucleotides agree with TRBD2. This CDR3 is 15 amino acids long. CDR1 SGHTA and CDR2 FQGNSA come from the germline V gene. V was clipped by 3 bases and J by 6 bases; unmatched bases: 0.